A single sample gave rise to the 10 T cell receptor beta chains below, sequenced in a study of pediatric ulcerative colitis. Method: immunoSEQ multiplex PCR; TCRdb's copy keeps in-frame clones and lacks some. The sample lists tens of thousands of clones, approximately 71% occurring once. One to two pinch biopsies were taken from the rectum during colonoscopy. Sequencing was carried out using gut tissue. The receptors here all came from a boy between 10 and 17 years old with severe ulcerative colitis.

The genes are TRBV7-2 and TRBJ1-5, with D unclear. The CDR3 has 16 amino acids. Trimming cost V 6 bases and J 7 bases, with 22 bases left between them. The germline CDR1 and CDR2 sequences are SGHTA and FQGNSA. CDR3 sequence reads: CASSLDHNGGMQPQHF. The CDR3 nucleotides read TGTGCCAGCAGTCTCGACCACAACGGAGGTATGCAGCCCCAGCATTTT. The whole variable domain, filled in from reference TRBV7-2 and TRBJ1-5, reads GAGVSQSPSNKVTEKGKDVELRCDPISGHTALYWYRQSLGQGLEFLIYFQGNSAPDKSGLPSDRFSAERTGGSVSTLTIQRTQQEDSAVYLCASSLDHNGGMQPQHFGDGTRLSIL.

V usage is TRBV7-9 and J usage is TRBJ2-3, with TRBD2 matching 9 bases. Germline values: CDR1 SEHNR, CDR2 FQNEAQ (reference sequence). V lost 2 bases to trimming and J lost 2 bases; unmatched junction nucleotides: 5. This CDR3 comprises 16 residues. The CDR3 loop reads CASSLWGTSITDTQYF. The DNA of the CDR3 is TGTGCCAGCAGCTTATGGGGGACTAGCATCACAGATACGCAGTATTTT.

The chain has TRBV27 and TRBJ2-1; the D gene could be TRBD1 or TRBD2 (5 bases each). Germline CDR1 MNHEY, CDR2 SMNVEV (reference sequence). The length of the CDR3 is 17 residues. The V gene lost 6 bases and the J gene lost 5 bases, with 23 bases spanning the gap. CDR3 in amino acids: CASSLEGPTPPNNEQFF. CDR3 bases: TGTGCCAGCAGCCTAGAGGGACCTACACCTCCCAACAATGAGCAGTTCTTC.

The chain joins TRBV7-2 to TRBJ2-5; D gene ambiguous. This CDR3 is built from 12 residues. Germline lookup yields CDR1 SGHTA and CDR2 FQGNSA. Trimming stripped 3 bases from V and 5 bases from J, with 7 bases between. CDR3 residues: CASSFLWETQYF. Written as DNA, the CDR3 is TGTGCCAGCAGCTTCCTTTGGGAGACCCAGTACTTC.

V usage is TRBV30 and J usage is TRBJ1-5; TRBD1 matches 8 bases. The CDR3 totals 18 residues. The V and J ends lost 0 bases and 6 bases, in that order; junction bases with no gene match: 16. Germline CDR1 is GTSNPN and CDR2 is SVGIG (reference sequence). For the CDR3, the DNA is TGTGCCTGGAGTGTTCAGGTCAGGGGGCAGGGATTTCGTCAGCCCCAGCATTTT. It encodes CAWSVQVRGQGFRQPQHF.

The table lists this clone with a few counts. This chain joins TRBV11-3 and TRBJ1-2; TRBD1 agrees at 7 bases. CDR3 length equals 16 residues. CDR1 and CDR2 from the germline V gene are SGHNT and YENEEA. V was clipped by 6 bases and J by 8 bases; unmatched bases: 18. The DNA of the CDR3 is TGTGCCAGCAGTCGCTCTCTAGACAGGGATCCTGGCGGCTACACCTTC. Translated: CASSRSLDRDPGGYTF.

The chain uses TRBV7-8 and TRBJ2-7; D is unresolved. Trimming took off 0 bases at V and 7 bases at J, with 10 bases between the two ends. CDR3 size: 13 residues. CDR1 is SGHVS and CDR2 is FQNEAQ in the germline V gene. The CDR3 here is CASSLAGMGEQYF. CDR3 DNA: TGTGCCAGCAGCTTAGCAGGGATGGGGGAGCAGTACTTC.

The J gene is TRBJ2-5, the V gene TRBV4-1; 9 bases map to TRBD2. This CDR3 region has 15 residues. Germline V lookup: CDR1 MGHRA, CDR2 YSYEKL. With 2 bases clipped from V and 5 bases from J, the junction kept 6 bases outside the gene matches. As DNA, the CDR3 is TGCGCCAGCAGCCAACAACTAGCGGGTGATGAGACCCAGTACTTC. Its translation: CASSQQLAGDETQYF.

This clone was seen once. The chain couples TRBV4-3 to TRBJ2-1; D remains ambiguous. V was shortened by 4 bases and J by 2 bases, with 12 bases between the two germline ends. This CDR3 region has 15 residues. Per germline, CDR1 LGHNA and CDR2 YSLEER. The CDR3 sequence: CASSPDGGAYNEQFF. The CDR3 DNA is TGCGCCAGCAGCCCCGATGGCGGAGCCTACAATGAGCAGTTCTTC.

The sample holds a few counts of this clone. The chain carries TRBV6-5 and TRBJ1-2; D remains ambiguous. This CDR3 contains 15 residues. Germline V gives CDR1 MNHEY, CDR2 SVGAGI. Trimming cost V 0 bases and J 6 bases, with 14 bases left between them. The CDR3, as DNA: TGTGCCAGCAGTTACTCGAGCGGTCGGGCGGATGGCTACACCTTC. This sequence encodes CASSYSSGRADGYTF.